One T cell receptor (beta chain) is described in this entry. Its antigen is still unknown. One base away there is no much larger clone; base qualities are not given. The entry originates in a study of control samples from healthy donors and cancer patients (dated by TCRdb to the early 2020s). Receptor libraries were prepared by the immunoSEQ multiplex PCR assay. TCRdb limited this immuneACCESS table to in-frame rearrangements with V and J called. A share of clones is missing; checked studies link under half to unresolved V genes, and the rest is unexplained. This sample holds 150,000 to 200,000 clones; approximately 94% were observed only once. Around 8% of the sample belongs to the ten largest clones. V lost 2 bases and J lost 5 bases, and the count of bases not matched to a germline gene is 3. The CDR3 goes from the cysteine to the phenylalanine over 15 residues. The sequence is cut down to CDR3 DNA, 45 bases in frame from base 1. CDR1 is given as SGHRS and CDR2 as YFSETQ, both from the germline V gene.

The clonotype originates from a woman in her forties in good health. The sequencing input was blood. The chain employs TRBV5-1 and TRBJ2-2, with 10 bases in between that match TRBD1. The DNA sequence follows: TGCGCCAGCAGCTTTGCGGGACAGGGGACCGGGGAGCTGTTTTTT. This gives the protein CASSFAGQGTGELFF.